Listed here is a single T cell receptor (beta chain). The data originate from a study of cytomegalovirus exposure and HLA in healthy donors. A multiplex PCR was run with 60 Vbeta primers and 13 Jbeta primers. The table came from immunoSEQ multiplex PCR; TCRdb's copy has only in-frame clones and leaves some out. The sample holds tens of thousands of clones; approximately 63% are singletons and the top ten take roughly 6%. Germline values: CDR1 LGHNT, CDR2 FRNRAP. This CDR3 spans 13 amino acids. The ends lost 5 bases at V and 3 bases at J; junction bases unmatched: 3. The V gene is TRBV12-5, the J gene TRBJ1-2; TRBD1 matches at 7 bases. The TCR was taken from a woman aged 25 to 39 in good health and CMV-seronegative. What was sequenced was PBMCs. The CDR3 DNA is TGTGCTAGTGGTGGGGACAGATACTATGGCTACACCTTC. This translates into CASGGDRYYGYTF.